The present T cell receptor beta chain was sequenced within a study of T-cell reconstitution after alpha-beta-depleted transplantation in children. Study results and caveats: Newly produced T cells mostly accounted for T-cell counts and diversity one year post-transplant. Some patients' high day-60 TCRbeta diversity was traced to surviving recipient T cells and thymic progenitors. There were reportedly several hundred expanded graft clones from which alpha-beta T cells came about two months after transplant.

It was with unique molecular identifiers that the TCRbeta library was prepared. MiXCR, applied by TCRdb to the PCR reads, yields one record per CDR3 protein. The sample shows 440,000 or so distinct CDR3 sequences, about 45% of them seen only once. The CDR3 has 14 residues. V shed 3 bases and J shed 2 bases, with 13 bases lying between them. CDR1 and CDR2 (germline): DFQATT, SNEGSKA (reference sequence). This clonotype occurred a few times. Its antigen remains unidentified. This chain links TRBV20-1 with TRBJ2-5; perhaps TRBD2 as D (5 bases). This sequence was found in a girl aged 2 to 9 with aplastic anemia, due to receive a stem cell transplant. The specimen was PBMCs, collected before TCRalphabeta/CD19-depleted stem cell transplant. CDR3 protein: CSASRVTGQETQYF. The CDR3 coding sequence is TGCAGTGCTAGTCGAGTAACGGGACAAGAGACCCAGTACTTC.